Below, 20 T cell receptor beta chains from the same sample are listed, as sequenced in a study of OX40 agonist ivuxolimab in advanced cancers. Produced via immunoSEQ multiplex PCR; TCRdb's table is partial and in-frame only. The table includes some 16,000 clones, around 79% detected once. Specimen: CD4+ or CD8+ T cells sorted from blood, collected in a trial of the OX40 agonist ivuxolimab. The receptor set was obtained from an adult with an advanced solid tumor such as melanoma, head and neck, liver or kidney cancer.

In DNA, the CDR3 is TGTGCCAGTAGTCCCGGGACAGGGAATCCCTATGGCTACACCTTC. It yields the protein CASSPGTGNPYGYTF. J is TRBJ1-2 and V is TRBV19; 9 bases agree with TRBD1. This CDR3 has 15 amino acids. The germline V gene has CDR1 LNHDA and CDR2 SQIVND (reference sequence). Germline trimming cut 5 bases from V and 4 bases from J; bases unmatched to any gene: 8.

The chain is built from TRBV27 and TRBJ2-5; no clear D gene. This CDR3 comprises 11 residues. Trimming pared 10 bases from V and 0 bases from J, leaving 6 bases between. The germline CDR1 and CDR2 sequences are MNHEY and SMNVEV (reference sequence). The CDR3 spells CATWHQETQYF. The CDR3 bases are TGTGCCACTTGGCACCAAGAGACCCAGTACTTC.

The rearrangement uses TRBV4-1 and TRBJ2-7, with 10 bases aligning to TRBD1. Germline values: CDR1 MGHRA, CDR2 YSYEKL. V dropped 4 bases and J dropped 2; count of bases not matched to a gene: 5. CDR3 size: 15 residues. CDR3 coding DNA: TGCGCCAGCAGCCCTTGGGGACAGGGGACCTACGAGCAGTACTTC. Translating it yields CASSPWGQGTYEQYF.

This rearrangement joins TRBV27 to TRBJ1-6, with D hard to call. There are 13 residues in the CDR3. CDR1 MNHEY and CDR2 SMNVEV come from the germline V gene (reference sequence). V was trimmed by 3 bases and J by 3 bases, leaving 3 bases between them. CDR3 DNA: TGTGCCAGCAGTTTCGGCTATAATTCACCCCTCCACTTT. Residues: CASSFGYNSPLHF.

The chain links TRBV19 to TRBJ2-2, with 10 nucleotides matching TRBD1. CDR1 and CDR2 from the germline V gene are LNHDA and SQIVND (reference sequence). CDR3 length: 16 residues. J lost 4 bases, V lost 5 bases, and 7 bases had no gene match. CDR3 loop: CASSLRQGAGTGELFF. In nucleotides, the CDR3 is TGTGCCAGTAGTCTGCGACAGGGGGCGGGCACCGGGGAGCTGTTTTTT.

The CDR3 nucleotides are TGTGCCATCAGCGATACCGGGACAGGGGCTGTTTGGACTAATGAAAAACTGTTTTTT. Protein: CAISDTGTGAVWTNEKLFF. This chain connects TRBV10-3 to TRBJ1-4, with 10 bases fitting TRBD1. This CDR3 is 19 amino acids long. Germline V gives CDR1 ENHRY, CDR2 SYGVKD. V shed 6 bases and J 2 bases; nucleotides not matched to a gene: 15.

Written as DNA, the CDR3 is TGTGCCAGCAGCTTGGGGCAAAATCTAGCGGGATACTACAATGAGCAGTTCTTC. It encodes CASSLGQNLAGYYNEQFF. The chain joins TRBV5-4 to TRBJ2-1; 9 positions agree with TRBD2. CDR3 length equals 18 residues. J lost 3 bases, V lost 0 bases, and 10 bases had no gene match. The germline V gene encodes CDR1 SGHNT and CDR2 YYREEE (reference sequence).

Here the CDR3 DNA reads TGTGCCAGCAGTGAACTGGTCCCTGGCGGCGATCCTCAAGAGACCCAGTACTTC. Translated: CASSELVPGGDPQETQYF. This sequence joins TRBV2 and TRBJ2-5, with unresolved D. The length of the CDR3 is 18 residues. Trimming cost V 2 bases and J 2 bases, with 21 bases left between them. Germline CDR1 reads SNHLY; CDR2 reads FYNNEI.

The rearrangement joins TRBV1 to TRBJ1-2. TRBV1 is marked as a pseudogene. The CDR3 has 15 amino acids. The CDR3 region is CTSRKSVRKTYGYTF. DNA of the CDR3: TGCACCAGCAGGAAAAGTGTGCGAAAGACCTATGGCTACACCTTC.

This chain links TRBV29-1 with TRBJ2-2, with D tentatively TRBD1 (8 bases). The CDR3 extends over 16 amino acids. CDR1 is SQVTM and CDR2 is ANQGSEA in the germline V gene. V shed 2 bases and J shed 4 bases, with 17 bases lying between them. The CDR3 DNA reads TGCAGCGTTGAACCCGAGACAGGGGAGGGCACCGGGGAGCTGTTTTTT. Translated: CSVEPETGEGTGELFF.

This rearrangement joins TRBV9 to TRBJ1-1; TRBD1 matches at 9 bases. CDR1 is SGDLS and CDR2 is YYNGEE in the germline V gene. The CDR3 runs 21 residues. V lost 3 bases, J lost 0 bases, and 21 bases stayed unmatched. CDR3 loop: CASSGDPGQGYHYSMNTEAFF. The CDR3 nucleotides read TGTGCCAGCAGCGGGGACCCGGGACAGGGTTATCACTATTCGATGAACACTGAAGCTTTCTTT.

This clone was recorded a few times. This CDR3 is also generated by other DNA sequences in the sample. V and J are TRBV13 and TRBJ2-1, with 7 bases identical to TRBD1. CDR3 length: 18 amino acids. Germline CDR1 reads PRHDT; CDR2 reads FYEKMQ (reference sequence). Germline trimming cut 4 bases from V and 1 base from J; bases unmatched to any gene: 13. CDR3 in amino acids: CASSSFIGTARSYNEQFF. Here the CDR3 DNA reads TGTGCCAGCAGCTCCTTCATCGGGACAGCAAGATCCTACAATGAGCAGTTCTTC.

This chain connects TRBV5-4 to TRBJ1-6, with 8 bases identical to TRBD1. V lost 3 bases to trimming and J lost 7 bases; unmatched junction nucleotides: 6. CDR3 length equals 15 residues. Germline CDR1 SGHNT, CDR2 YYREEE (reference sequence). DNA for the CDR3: TGTGCCAGCAGCTCCCAGACAGGGGAGAATTCACCCCTCCACTTT. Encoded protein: CASSSQTGENSPLHF.

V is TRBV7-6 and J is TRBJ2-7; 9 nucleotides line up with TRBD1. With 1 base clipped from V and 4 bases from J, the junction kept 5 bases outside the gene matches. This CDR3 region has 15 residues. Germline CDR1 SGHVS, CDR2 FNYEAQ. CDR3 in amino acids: CASSLEGTGTYEQYF. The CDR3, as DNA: TGTGCCAGCAGCTTAGAAGGGACAGGGACGTACGAGCAGTACTTC.

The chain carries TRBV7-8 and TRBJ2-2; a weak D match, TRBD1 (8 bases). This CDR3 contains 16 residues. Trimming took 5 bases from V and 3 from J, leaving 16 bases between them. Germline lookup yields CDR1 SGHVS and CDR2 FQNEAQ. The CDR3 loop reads CASSQGAGVYTGELFF. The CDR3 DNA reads TGTGCCAGCAGCCAGGGGGCGGGGGTCTACACCGGGGAGCTGTTTTTT.

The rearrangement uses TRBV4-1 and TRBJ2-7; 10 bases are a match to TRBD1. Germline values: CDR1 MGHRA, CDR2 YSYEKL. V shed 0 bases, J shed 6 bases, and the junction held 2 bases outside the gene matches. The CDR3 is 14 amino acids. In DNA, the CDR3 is TGCGCCAGCAGCCAAGACTGGACAGGGGGCGAGCAGTACTTC. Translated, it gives CASSQDWTGGEQYF.

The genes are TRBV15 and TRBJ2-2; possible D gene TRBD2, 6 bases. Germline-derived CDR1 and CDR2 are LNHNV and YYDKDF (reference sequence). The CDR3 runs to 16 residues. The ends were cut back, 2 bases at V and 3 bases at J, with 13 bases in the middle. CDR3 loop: CATSRSPGVYTGELFF. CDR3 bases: TGTGCCACCAGCAGATCCCCGGGGGTTTACACCGGGGAGCTGTTTTTT.

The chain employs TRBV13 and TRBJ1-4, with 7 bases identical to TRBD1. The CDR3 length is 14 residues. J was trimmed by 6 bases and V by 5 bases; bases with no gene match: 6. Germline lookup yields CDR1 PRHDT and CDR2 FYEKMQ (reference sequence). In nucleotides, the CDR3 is TGTGCCAGCAGCCATACAGGGGTTGATGAAAAACTGTTTTTT. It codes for CASSHTGVDEKLFF.

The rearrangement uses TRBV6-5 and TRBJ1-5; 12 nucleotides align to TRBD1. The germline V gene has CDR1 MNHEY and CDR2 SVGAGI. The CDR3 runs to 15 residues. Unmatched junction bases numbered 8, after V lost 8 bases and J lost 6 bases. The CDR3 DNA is TGTGCCAGCTCTCTGGGACAGGGGGCAGGTCAGCCCCAGCATTTT. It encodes CASSLGQGAGQPQHF.

The chain's CDR3 is CASSSGTAYNSPLHF. The CDR3 DNA is TGTGCCAGCAGTTCCGGGACGGCTTATAATTCACCCCTCCACTTT. The chain couples TRBV7-6 to TRBJ1-6, with a weak D call TRBD1 (5 bases). In germline, CDR1 is SGHVS, CDR2 FNYEAQ. The ends were cut back, 6 bases at V and 4 bases at J, with 13 bases in the middle. This CDR3 is 15 amino acids long.